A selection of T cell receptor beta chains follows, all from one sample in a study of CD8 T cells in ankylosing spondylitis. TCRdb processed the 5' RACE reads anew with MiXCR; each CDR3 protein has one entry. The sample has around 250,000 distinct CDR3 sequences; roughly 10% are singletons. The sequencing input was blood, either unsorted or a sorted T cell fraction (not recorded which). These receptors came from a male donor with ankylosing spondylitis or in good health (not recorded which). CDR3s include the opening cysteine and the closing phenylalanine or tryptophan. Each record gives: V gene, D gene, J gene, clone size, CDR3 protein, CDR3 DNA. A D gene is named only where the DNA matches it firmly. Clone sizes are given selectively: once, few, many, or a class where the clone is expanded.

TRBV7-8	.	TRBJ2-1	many	CASSVGQKHNEQFF	TGTGCCAGCAGCGTCGGACAGAAGCACAATGAGCAGTTCTTC
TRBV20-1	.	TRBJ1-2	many	CSARDEYRVSYGYTF	TGCAGTGCTAGAGATGAATACAGGGTTAGCTATGGCTACACCTTC
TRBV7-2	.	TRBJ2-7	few	CASSSLPSADSYEQYF	TGTGCCAGCAGCTCGCTCCCTAGCGCCGATTCCTACGAGCAGTACTTC
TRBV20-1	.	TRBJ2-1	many	CSARVHGSSYNEQFF	TGCAGTGCTAGGGTCCACGGGAGCTCCTACAATGAGCAGTTCTTC
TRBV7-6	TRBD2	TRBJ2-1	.	CASSLEGTKNEQFF	TGTGCCAGCAGCTTAGAAGGGACTAAGAATGAGCAGTTCTTC
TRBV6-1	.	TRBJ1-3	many	CASSWTEVGNTIYF	TGTGCCAGCAGCTGGACAGAGGTTGGAAACACCATATATTTT
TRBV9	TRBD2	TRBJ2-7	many	CASSRTSGSPSYEQYF	TGTGCCAGCAGCAGGACTAGCGGGAGTCCTTCCTACGAGCAGTACTTC
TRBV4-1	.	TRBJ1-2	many	CASSQLRGGAFNYGYTF	TGCGCCAGCAGCCAACTTCGAGGGGGGGCTTTTAACTATGGCTACACCTTC
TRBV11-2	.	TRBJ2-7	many	CASSSRGKEQYF	TGTGCCAGCAGCTCCCGGGGAAAAGAGCAGTACTTC
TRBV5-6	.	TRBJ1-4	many	CASSSSCCGSTNEKLFF	TGTGCCAGCAGCTCAAGTTGTTGTGGTTCAACTAATGAAAAACTGTTTTTT
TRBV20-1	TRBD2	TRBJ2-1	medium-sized	CSAWTSGVDEQFF	TGCAGTGCTTGGACTAGCGGGGTCGATGAGCAGTTCTTC
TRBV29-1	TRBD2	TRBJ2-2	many	CSVPAREGLSGELFF	TGCAGCGTCCCCGCCCGGGAGGGCCTATCCGGGGAGCTGTTTTTT
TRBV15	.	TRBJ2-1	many	CATSRGRGTPLNEQFF	TGTGCCACCAGCAGAGGCCGGGGGACGCCCCTCAATGAGCAGTTCTTC
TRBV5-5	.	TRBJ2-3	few	CASSRGTDFTDTQYF	TGTGCCAGCAGCCGGGGGACTGATTTCACAGATACGCAGTATTTT
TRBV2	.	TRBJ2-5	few	CASLGWRETQYF	TGTGCCAGCCTCGGGTGGCGAGAGACCCAGTACTTC
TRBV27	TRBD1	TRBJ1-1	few	CASSRTQGAISTEAFF	TGTGCCAGCAGTCGGACGCAGGGGGCGATTAGCACTGAAGCTTTCTTT
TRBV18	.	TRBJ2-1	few	CASSPEASSYNEQFF	TGTGCCAGCTCACCTGAGGCAAGCTCCTACAATGAGCAGTTCTTC
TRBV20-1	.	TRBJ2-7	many	CSAPGLGVEQYF	TGCAGTGCTCCCGGACTTGGCGTCGAGCAGTACTTC
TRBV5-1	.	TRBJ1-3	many	CASSLGFRTVGNTIYF	TGCGCCAGCAGCTTGGGGTTCAGGACAGTTGGAAACACCATATATTTT
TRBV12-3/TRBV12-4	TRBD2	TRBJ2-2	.	CASSPRTSGGGGELFF	TGTGCCAGCAGTCCCAGGACTAGCGGGGGCGGCGGGGAGCTGTTTTTT
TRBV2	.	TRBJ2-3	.	CASSVQPGKDTQYF	TGTGCCAGCAGTGTACAGCCAGGGAAAGATACGCAGTATTTT
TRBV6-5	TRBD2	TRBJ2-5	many	CASSSATGTSGSERGF	TGTGCCAGCAGTTCTGCGACCGGGACTAGCGGGAGTGAACGTGGCTTC
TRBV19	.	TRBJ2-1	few	CASRDTPYNEQFF	TGTGCCAGTAGGGACACACCCTACAATGAGCAGTTCTTC
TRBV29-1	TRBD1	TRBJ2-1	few	CSVAGTGTYNEQFF	TGCAGCGTTGCAGGGACAGGGACCTACAATGAGCAGTTCTTC
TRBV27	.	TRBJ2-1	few	CASSPHWTASSYNEQFF	TGTGCCAGCAGTCCGCATTGGACGGCAAGCTCCTACAATGAGCAGTTCTTC
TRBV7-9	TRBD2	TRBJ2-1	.	CASGSGTYNEQFF	TGTGCCAGCGGTAGCGGGACGTACAATGAGCAGTTCTTC
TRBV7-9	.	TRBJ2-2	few	CASSLEVVVNTGELFF	TGTGCCAGCAGCTTAGAGGTGGTCGTGAACACCGGGGAGCTGTTTTTT
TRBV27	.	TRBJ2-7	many	CASSFGADYEQYF	TGTGCCAGCAGTTTTGGGGCAGACTACGAGCAGTACTTC
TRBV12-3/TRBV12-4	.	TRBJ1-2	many	CASTLEVQDDYGYTF	TGTGCCAGCACCCTTGAGGTACAGGATGACTATGGCTACACCTTC
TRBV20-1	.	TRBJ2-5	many	CSARATWDLPETQYF	TGCAGTGCTAGGGCAACCTGGGACCTACCAGAGACCCAGTACTTC
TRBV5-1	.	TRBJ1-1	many	CASSLWRNTEAFF	TGCGCCAGCAGCTTGTGGCGGAACACTGAAGCTTTCTTT
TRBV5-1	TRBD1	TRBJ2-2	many	CASSVGTGDGELFF	TGCGCCAGCAGCGTCGGGACAGGAGACGGGGAGCTGTTTTTT
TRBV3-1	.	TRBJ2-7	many	CASSQEAIDQQYF	TGTGCCAGCAGCCAAGAAGCGATCGACCAGCAGTACTTC
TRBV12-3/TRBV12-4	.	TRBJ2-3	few	CASRAGGYTQYF	TGTGCCAGCAGGGCCGGGGGTTATACGCAGTATTTT
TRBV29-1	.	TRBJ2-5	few	CSVSSPYTTETQYF	TGCAGCGTCTCATCCCCCTATACTACGGAGACCCAGTACTTC
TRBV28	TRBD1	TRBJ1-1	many	CASRYTGAGTEAFF	TGTGCCAGCAGGTATACAGGGGCGGGCACTGAAGCTTTCTTT
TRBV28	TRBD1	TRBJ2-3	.	CASSLFLTGDGTTDTQYF	TGTGCCAGCAGTTTGTTTTTGACAGGGGACGGCACGACAGATACGCAGTATTTT
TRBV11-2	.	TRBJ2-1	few	CASSLVGTQPFF	TGTGCCAGCAGCTTAGTTGGGACCCAGCCCTTCTTC
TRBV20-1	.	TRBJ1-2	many	CSATGRDSNYGYTF	TGCAGTGCTACCGGCCGGGATTCTAACTATGGCTACACCTTC
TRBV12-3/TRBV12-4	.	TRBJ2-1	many	CASVSRTFYNEQFF	TGTGCCAGCGTCTCTAGAACCTTCTACAATGAGCAGTTCTTC
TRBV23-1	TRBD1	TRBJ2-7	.	CASSQWTGSGPDFYEQYF	TGCGCCAGCAGTCAATGGACAGGGTCTGGCCCAGACTTTTACGAGCAGTACTTC
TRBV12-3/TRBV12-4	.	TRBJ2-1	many	CASSLSTLSNEQFF	TGTGCCAGCAGTCTGTCGACCCTGAGCAATGAGCAGTTCTTC
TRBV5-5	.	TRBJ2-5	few	CASSLAPGGRETQYF	TGTGCCAGCAGCTTGGCCCCGGGGGGCCGAGAGACCCAGTACTTC
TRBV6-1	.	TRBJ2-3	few	CASTPAGGGKEAQYF	TGTGCCAGCACACCTGCGGGTGGGGGTAAGGAGGCGCAGTATTTT
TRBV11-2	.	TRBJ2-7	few	CASSFLAGEPYEQYF	TGTGCCAGCAGCTTCTTGGCAGGCGAACCCTACGAGCAGTACTTC